Sequencing of this T cell receptor beta chain was carried out in a study of T cell changes during pregnancy in multiple sclerosis. Libraries were prepared by immunoSEQ multiplex PCR; TCRdb keeps only in-frame clonotypes and omits some of them. The repertoire consists of approximately 80,000 clones, with approximately 94% occurring once and the leading ten covering 2% to 3%. The CDR3 covers 15 residues. V was pared by 0 bases and J by 3 bases, with 9 bases between. Germline CDR1 PRHDT, CDR2 FYEKMQ (reference sequence). The TCR comes from a female donor with multiple sclerosis, enrolled in a pregnancy study. The sequenced sample was peripheral blood, obtained in the third trimester of pregnancy. The V call is TRBV13, the J call TRBJ1-5, with a tentative D call TRBD1 (6 bases). As DNA, the CDR3 is TGTGCCAGCAGCTTAGGGGGGGCGGACAATCAGCCCCAGCATTTT. Protein product: CASSLGGADNQPQHF.